This is a list of T cell receptor beta chains from one sample in a study of T-cell memory formation after mild COVID-19. MiXCR, run by TCRdb on the 5' RACE reads, gives a single entry per CDR3 protein. The top ten hold roughly 13% of the sample, which has 150,000 to 200,000 distinct CDR3 sequences, about 14% seen once. The sequencing sample was made of PBMCs or a T cell subset sorted from them (not recorded which). These receptors were obtained from an adult woman who had mild COVID-19 (a few samples of this study predate the infection). Cell type and time point are not known. CDR3s include the opening cysteine and the closing phenylalanine or tryptophan. The D gene is left open where the match is weak. The listing skips clone size in some rows; elsewhere it reads once, few, many or a size class.

>TRBJ1-4|few|TRBV7-2|-
CASSPRGSYNEKLFF
TGTGCCAGCAGCCCCCGGGGGAGCTATAATGAAAAACTGTTTTTT
>TRBJ2-2|-|TRBV19|TRBD1
CASRDRVGGELFF
TGTGCCAGTCGTGACAGGGTCGGCGGGGAGCTGTTTTTT
>TRBJ2-3|few|TRBV5-1|TRBD2
CASGTREGSDTQYF
TGCGCCAGCGGAACTAGGGAGGGGTCAGATACGCAGTATTTT
>TRBJ2-7|-|TRBV11-3|-
CASSLATGSGEQYF
TGTGCCAGCAGCTTAGCGACGGGAAGTGGCGAGCAGTACTTC
>TRBJ2-3|-|TRBV6-2/TRBV6-3|-
CASRPTGTRLDTQYF
TGTGCCAGCAGACCAACCGGGACTCGTTTAGATACGCAGTATTTT
>TRBJ2-1|-|TRBV5-6|TRBD2
CASSALLTGGHYEQFF
TGTGCCAGCAGCGCCCTACTAACGGGAGGGCATTATGAGCAGTTCTTC
>TRBJ1-4|-|TRBV6-5|-
CASRPRGNEKLFF
TGTGCCAGCAGACCTAGGGGAAATGAAAAACTGTTTTTT
>TRBJ2-7|-|TRBV12-3/TRBV12-4|-
CASSFKWTSYEQYF
TGTGCCAGCAGTTTTAAGTGGACCTCCTACGAGCAGTACTTC
>TRBJ1-5|many|TRBV6-6|TRBD1
CASSRGQGNNQPQHF
TGTGCCAGCAGTCGTGGACAGGGGAACAATCAGCCCCAGCATTTT
>TRBJ1-1|-|TRBV6-5|-
CASSYSRSYPEAFF
TGTGCCAGCAGTTACTCGCGAAGTTACCCTGAAGCTTTCTTT
>TRBJ2-1|-|TRBV4-3|-
CASSHGRERNEQFF
TGCGCCAGCAGCCATGGCAGGGAAAGGAATGAGCAGTTCTTC